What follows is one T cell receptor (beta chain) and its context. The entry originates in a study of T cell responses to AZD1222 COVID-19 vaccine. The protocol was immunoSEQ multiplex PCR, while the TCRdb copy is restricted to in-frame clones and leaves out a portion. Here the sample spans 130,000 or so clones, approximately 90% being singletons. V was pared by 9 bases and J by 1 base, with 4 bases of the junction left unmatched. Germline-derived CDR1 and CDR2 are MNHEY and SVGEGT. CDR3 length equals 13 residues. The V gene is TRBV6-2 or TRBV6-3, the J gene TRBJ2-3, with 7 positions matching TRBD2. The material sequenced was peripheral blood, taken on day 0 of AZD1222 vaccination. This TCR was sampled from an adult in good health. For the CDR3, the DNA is TGTGCCAGTAGTCGGGGGGGCACAGATACGCAGTATTTT. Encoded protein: CASSRGGTDTQYF.